The next 22 T cell receptor beta chains were all read from a single sample in a study of blood T cells in healthy people across ages. Using a J-beta primer mix together with a sample-barcoded 5' primer, a second PCR was run for roughly 7 to 11 cycles. Each CDR3 protein is one row after TCRdb ran MiXCR on the 5' RACE reads. This table holds about 770,000 distinct CDR3 sequences, around 45% found once. The sample consisted of blood. The receptors stem from a man aged 55 to 70 in good health.

This clonotype was picked up a small number of times. V gene TRBV5-1 combines with J gene TRBJ2-4; tentative D call: TRBD1 (6 bases). V was clipped by 2 bases and J by 1 base, with 13 bases between them. This CDR3 has 16 residues. Germline CDR1 SGHRS, CDR2 YFSETQ. The CDR3 DNA is TGCGCCAGCAGCTTAACGACAGGATTGGCCAAAAACATTCAGTACTTC. It is translated as CASSLTTGLAKNIQYF.

This chain connects TRBV7-2 to TRBJ1-5, with 7 bases lining up with TRBD1. Germline CDR1 SGHTA, CDR2 FQGNSA. Germline trimming cut 5 bases from V and 6 bases from J; bases unmatched to any gene: 7. There are 14 residues in the CDR3. CDR3 sequence reads: CASSNGQVGQPQHF. The CDR3 DNA follows: TGTGCCAGCAGCAACGGACAGGTGGGTCAGCCCCAGCATTTT. The whole variable domain, remainder taken from reference TRBV7-2 and TRBJ1-5, is GAGVSQSPSNKVTEKGKDVELRCDPISGHTALYWYRQSLGQGLEFLIYFQGNSAPDKSGLPSDRFSAERTGGSVSTLTIQRTQQEDSAVYLCASSNGQVGQPQHFGDGTRLSIL.

The V gene is TRBV29-1, the J gene TRBJ1-1, with TRBD1 matching over 7 bases. CDR3 length equals 15 residues. Germline V lookup: CDR1 SQVTM, CDR2 ANQGSEA. The CDR3 DNA reads TGCAGTCACCTAAGGACAGGCTCGCTGAACACTGAAGCTTTCTTT. It translates to CSHLRTGSLNTEAFF.

This chain uses TRBV12-3 or TRBV12-4 with TRBJ1-6; D is ambiguous. This CDR3 region has 12 residues. V was clipped by 7 bases and J by 10 bases, with 11 bases between them. CDR3 amino acids: CASTEGSSPLHF. CDR3 nucleotides: TGTGCCAGCACTGAGGGTAGCTCACCCCTCCACTTT.

This chain links TRBV7-2 with TRBJ1-5; D is perhaps TRBD1 (6 bases). The V gene lost 1 base and the J gene lost 5 bases, with 18 bases spanning the gap. Germline values: CDR1 SGHTA, CDR2 FQGNSA. There are 17 residues in the CDR3. The CDR3 sequence: CASSLGGAGDSYQPQHF. CDR3 in DNA: TGTGCCAGCAGCTTAGGAGGTGCAGGGGACTCCTATCAGCCCCAGCATTTT.

This clonotype occurred a few times. The rearrangement links TRBV10-2 to TRBJ2-5; TRBD2 agrees at 9 bases. Per the germline V gene, CDR1 is WSHSY and CDR2 is SAAADI. This CDR3 is 15 amino acids long. V shed 8 bases, J shed 2 bases, and the junction held 9 bases outside the gene matches. The CDR3 nucleotides are TGCGCCAGCTCATGGACTAGCGAACAACAAGAGACCCAGTACTTC. Translating it yields CASSWTSEQQETQYF.

V usage is TRBV7-2 and J usage is TRBJ2-4, with D unresolved. The J call may be incorrect, as the DNA end agrees better with TRBJ2-7. The CDR3 is 13 residues long. CDR1 is SGHTA, CDR2 FQGNSA, per germline. This chain's CDR3 is CASIPSSFGEQYF. The DNA for the CDR3 is TGTGCCAGCATTCCTAGTTCCTTCGGCGAGCAGTACTTC.

The rearrangement links TRBV7-9 to TRBJ1-2, with 7 bases identical to TRBD1. The CDR3 runs to 14 residues. Germline trimming cut 5 bases from V and 2 bases from J; bases unmatched to any gene: 5. Germline V CDR1 and CDR2: SEHNR, FQNEAQ (reference sequence). This CDR3 is CASSPATGNYGYTF. CDR3 in DNA: TGTGCCAGCAGCCCAGCGACAGGGAACTATGGCTACACCTTC.

The genes are TRBV10-3 and TRBJ2-7; the match to TRBD2 covers 12 bases. Trimming removed 10 bases from V and 0 bases from J; junction bases left unmatched: 4. The germline CDR1 and CDR2 sequences are ENHRY and SYGVKD. CDR3 length: 14 residues. Written as DNA, the CDR3 is TGTGCCACATCTAGCGGGGGGGCCTCCTACGAGCAGTACTTC. Amino acid sequence: CATSSGGASYEQYF.

This clonotype was seen a single time. This chain links TRBV28 with TRBJ1-5, with D uncertain. Germline CDR1 and CDR2: MDHEN and SYDVKM. There are 12 residues in the CDR3. Trimming removed 6 bases from V and 9 bases from J, with 12 bases in between. The CDR3 DNA sequence: TGTGCCAGCAGCCCTCGGACCAGGCCCCAGCATTTT. Protein sequence: CASSPRTRPQHF.

A few counts support this clonotype. V is TRBV2 and J is TRBJ2-7; a possible D gene is TRBD2 (6 bases). Judging by the DNA end, TRBJ2-5 fits better; the J call may be wrong. The CDR3 runs to 11 residues. Germline CDR1 and CDR2: SNHLY and FYNNEI. CDR3 bases: TGTGCCAGCGGACTAACGGAGACCCAGTACTTC. Its translation: CASGLTETQYF.

This clonotype has more than one count but fewer than ten. The chain is built from TRBV5-1 and TRBJ1-1, with a tentative D call TRBD1 (5 bases). Per germline, CDR1 SGHRS and CDR2 YFSETQ. This CDR3 is 13 amino acids long. The V end lost 2 bases, the J end lost 7 bases, and 12 bases lay between the germline ends. The DNA of the CDR3 is TGCGCCAGCAGCTTCGGGGGGTCAAGTGAAGCTTTCTTT. Protein product: CASSFGGSSEAFF.

The V gene is TRBV10-2, the J gene TRBJ2-5; 9 bases are shared with TRBD2. CDR3 length: 16 residues. V gave up 4 bases and J gave up 5 bases; unmatched junction bases: 11. Germline CDR1 is WSHSY and CDR2 is SAAADI. The CDR3 DNA follows: TGCGCCAGCAGTGCAAATGGCGGGGGGGCCCATGAGACCCAGTACTTC. Its protein is CASSANGGGAHETQYF.

The rearrangement joins TRBV6-5 to TRBJ2-2; D ambiguous. The CDR3 is 18 amino acids. CDR1 and CDR2 (germline): MNHEY, SVGAGI. V was clipped by 2 bases and J by 7 bases, with 23 bases between them. The CDR3 region has the DNA TGTGCCAGCAGTTACCGAATCGGCGGCCATCCAGGCATCGGGGAGCTGTTTTTT. Its protein product is CASSYRIGGHPGIGELFF.

The chain links TRBV23-1 to TRBJ1-4, with a possible D match to TRBD1 (6 bases). TRBV23-1 is designated an ORF whose function remains uncertain. There are 17 residues in the CDR3. V lost 6 bases and J 0 bases, leaving 17 bases between the germline ends. The CDR3 sequence: CASSEQGQRATNEKLFF. DNA for the CDR3: TGCGCCAGCAGCGAGCAGGGGCAACGAGCAACTAATGAAAAACTGTTTTTT.

Ten or more counts support this clonotype. The genes are TRBV7-2 and TRBJ2-3; 8 bases agree with TRBD2. The V gene's germline CDR1 is SGHTA and CDR2 FQGNSA. Losses at the gene ends were 2 bases for V and 5 bases for J; bases not matched to a gene: 6. The CDR3 runs to 15 residues. CDR3 in DNA: TGTGCCAGCAGCTTAAGATCGGGGGGGGTAGATACGCAGTATTTT. Residues: CASSLRSGGVDTQYF.

This clonotype has more than one count but fewer than ten. The chain recombines TRBV6-2 or TRBV6-3 with TRBJ2-1, with D possibly being TRBD2 (6 bases). V shed 4 bases and J shed 9 bases, with 16 bases lying between them. The CDR3 runs 14 residues. Germline assignment: CDR1 MNHEY and CDR2 SVGEGT. CDR3 amino acids: CASSSPRGAGEQFF. The CDR3 DNA reads as TGTGCCAGCAGTTCCCCCCGCGGGGCAGGTGAGCAGTTCTTC.

The V gene is TRBV12-3 or TRBV12-4, the J gene TRBJ2-5; D gene unclear. The ends were cut back, 5 bases at V and 1 base at J, with 14 bases in the middle. There are 15 residues in the CDR3. The CDR3 DNA reads TGTGCCAGCAGTCCGAACAAGGGCAGCCAAGAGACCCAGTACTTC. Amino acids: CASSPNKGSQETQYF.

This clonotype was seen more than once but under ten times. V usage is TRBV4-3 and J usage is TRBJ2-3, with a tentative D call TRBD1 (7 bases). Per germline, CDR1 LGHNA and CDR2 YSLEER. The CDR3 has 16 residues. Between the trimmed V and J ends, which lost 3 bases and 1 base, there was a span of 14 bases. CDR3 DNA: TGCGCCAGCAGCCACTCCAGGGGGGTTCGCACAGATACGCAGTATTTT. Protein product: CASSHSRGVRTDTQYF.

The chain links TRBV4-3 to TRBJ2-2, with TRBD1 matching 8 bases. CDR1 and CDR2 (germline): LGHNA, YSLEER. V was pared by 3 bases and J by 4 bases, with 10 bases of the junction left unmatched. The CDR3 covers 17 residues. The DNA of the CDR3 is TGCGCCAGCAGCCAGAATCGTGGACAGGGTGTCACCGGGGAGCTGTTTTTT. Protein product: CASSQNRGQGVTGELFF.

The chain has TRBV15 and TRBJ2-7; 10 bases agree with TRBD1. In germline, CDR1 is LNHNV, CDR2 YYDKDF (reference sequence). The CDR3 sequence is 16 residues long. The V segment lost 0 bases and the J segment 3 bases; nucleotides outside the gene matches: 5. CDR3 nucleotide sequence: TGTGCCACCAGCAGAGATCGGACAGGGGGAATCTACGAGCAGTACTTC. This encodes CATSRDRTGGIYEQYF.

This clonotype was counted between two and nine times. The genes are TRBV7-8 and TRBJ1-6, with D possibly TRBD1 on 6 matching bases. V was clipped by 1 base and J by 7 bases, with 11 bases between them. The length of the CDR3 is 15 residues. Germline assignment: CDR1 SGHVS and CDR2 FQNEAQ. This CDR3 is CASSLGQGHNSPLHF. The CDR3 nucleotides are TGTGCCAGCAGCTTAGGTCAGGGGCACAATTCACCCCTCCACTTT.